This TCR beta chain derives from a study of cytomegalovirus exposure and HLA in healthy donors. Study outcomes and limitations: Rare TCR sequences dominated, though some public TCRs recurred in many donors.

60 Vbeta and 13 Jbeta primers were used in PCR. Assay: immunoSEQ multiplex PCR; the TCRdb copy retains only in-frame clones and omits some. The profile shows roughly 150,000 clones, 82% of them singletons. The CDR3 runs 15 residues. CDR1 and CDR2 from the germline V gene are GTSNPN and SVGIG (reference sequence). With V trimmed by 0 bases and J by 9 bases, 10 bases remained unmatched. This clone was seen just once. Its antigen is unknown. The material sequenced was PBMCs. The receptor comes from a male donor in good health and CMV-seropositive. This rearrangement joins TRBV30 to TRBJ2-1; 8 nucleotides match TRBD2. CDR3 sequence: CAWSVLRTSLSEQFF. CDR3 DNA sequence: TGTGCCTGGAGTGTACTGAGGACTAGCTTGAGTGAGCAGTTCTTC. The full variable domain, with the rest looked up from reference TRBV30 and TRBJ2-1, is SQTIHQWPATLVQPVGSPLSLECTVEGTSNPNLYWYRQAAGRGLQLLFYSVGIGQISSEVPQNLSASRPQDRQFILSSKKLLLSDSGFYLCAWSVLRTSLSEQFFGPGTRLTVL.